The 2 T cell receptor beta chains listed next were all sequenced from one sample in a study of tissue T cells after allogeneic stem cell transplantation. The data were produced by immunoSEQ multiplex PCR, yet TCRdb's version contains in-frame clones alone and is incomplete. The profile shows about 6,800 clones, under 75% of them singletons. This material consisted of duodenum tissue, taken at autopsy. The source of these receptors is an older female donor with lung cancer.

This clone has only one observation. In the same sample, other DNA sequences code for this CDR3. The chain employs TRBV7-9 and TRBJ2-4, with no clear D. This CDR3 is built from 15 residues. With 0 bases removed from V and 0 bases from J, the gap between germline ends came to 6 bases. Germline CDR1 is SEHNR and CDR2 is FQNEAQ (reference sequence). CDR3 loop: CASSLATLAKNIQYF. DNA of the CDR3: TGTGCCAGCAGCTTAGCCACTCTAGCCAAAAACATTCAGTACTTC.

V and J are TRBV15 and TRBJ2-7; D possibly corresponds to TRBD2 (7 bases). Germline CDR1 reads LNHNV; CDR2 reads YYDKDF (reference sequence). The CDR3 consists of 14 residues. Trimming cost V 0 bases and J 4 bases, with 10 bases left between them. CDR3 DNA sequence: TGTGCCACCAGCAGAGATAAGGGGGGGTACGAGCAGTACTTC. It translates to CATSRDKGGYEQYF. The variable domain in full, with the rest retrieved from reference TRBV15 and TRBJ2-7, is DAMVIQNPRYQVTQFGKPVTLSCSQTLNHNVMYWYQQKSSQAPKLLFHYYDKDFNNEADTPDNFQSRRPNTSFCFLDIRSPGLGDTAMYLCATSRDKGGYEQYFGPGTRLTVT.